This TCR beta chain derives from a study of blood T cell repertoires in COVID-19 (dated by TCRdb to between 2020 and 2021). Broadly, across the study: The collaborator samples originated in the United States, Italy and Spain and spanned the acute and convalescent phases of COVID-19. The material from the prospective study consisted of cDNA or gDNA derived from T cells, B-cell-depleted T cells, or PBMCs. Nearly every sample came with metadata listing a de-identified subject ID, COVID-19 status, age in years and sex. The samples were drawn from two sources: the first 160 participants of the ongoing ImmuneRACE study, and approximately 1,300 subjects contributed by 6 global collaborators. Deeply sampled blood TCRbeta repertoires from subjects exposed to, actively infected with, or recovered from COVID-19 were included in the dataset. A freely available public database, intended as a resource for researchers studying the immune response to SARS-CoV-2, is where the repertoires were released. Where HLA class I and class II types were available, the types were taken from metadata supplied by the sample provider, not from assay-based typing.

Broader findings and caveats from the paper: The amount of clinical and demographic metadata varied by source and participant and was provided uncurated.

The immunoSEQ Assay, a bias-controlled multiplex PCR, was used to amplify TCRbeta CDR3 regions from genomic DNA. In the source study's methods: The number of nucleated cells in each sample was estimated by amplification of reference gene primers within the assay. To quantify the absolute abundance of each unique TCRbeta CDR3 rearrangement, sequence reads were collapsed and filtered. For each sample, productive Simpson clonality was calculated as the square root of Simpson's diversity index over productive rearrangements. TCRdb holds this immuneACCESS table with in-frame rearrangements only. Some clones are missing; in checked studies, unresolved V genes explain under half, and the rest has no known cause. That table supplies the V and J calls and clone size; D and trimming were determined from the DNA. A total of roughly 59,000 clones appear in this sample, approximately 78% of them only once. The top ten clones comprise around 13% of the sample.

Points on this clone: Its antigen is not yet known. No per-base quality is available; no much larger clone lies one base away.

The collaborating institutions used their own protocols to collect whole blood in K2EDTA tubes. For TCRbeta analysis, collaborator samples were shipped as frozen whole blood, as isolated PBMCs, or as DNA extracted from either sample type. Sequenced material: peripheral blood. The origin of this receptor is a man of 80 years or more with acute or convalescent COVID-19.

The CDR3 sequence is CASTEEGQGKNNEQFF. The nucleotide sequence is TGTGCCAGCACGGAGGAGGGACAGGGGAAAAACAATGAGCAGTTCTTC. The rearrangement joined TRBV2 to TRBJ2-1, and TRBD1 aligns with 10 junction nucleotides. The germline V gene provides CDR1 SNHLY and CDR2 FYNNEI. The CDR3 sequence holds 16 residues, the cysteine and phenylalanine included. The kept DNA is CDR3 alone, 48 bases in frame from the first base. After removal of 7 bases from V and 5 bases from J, the junction retains 11 bases not matched to a gene. The CDR3, completed at both ends by the reference TRBV2 and TRBJ2-1 genes, gives the full variable domain EPEVTQTPSHQVTQMGQEVILRCVPISNHLYFYWYRQILGQKVEFLVSFYNNEISEKSEIFDDQFSVERPDGSNFTLKIRSTKLEDSAMYFCASTEEGQGKNNEQFFGPGTRLTVL.